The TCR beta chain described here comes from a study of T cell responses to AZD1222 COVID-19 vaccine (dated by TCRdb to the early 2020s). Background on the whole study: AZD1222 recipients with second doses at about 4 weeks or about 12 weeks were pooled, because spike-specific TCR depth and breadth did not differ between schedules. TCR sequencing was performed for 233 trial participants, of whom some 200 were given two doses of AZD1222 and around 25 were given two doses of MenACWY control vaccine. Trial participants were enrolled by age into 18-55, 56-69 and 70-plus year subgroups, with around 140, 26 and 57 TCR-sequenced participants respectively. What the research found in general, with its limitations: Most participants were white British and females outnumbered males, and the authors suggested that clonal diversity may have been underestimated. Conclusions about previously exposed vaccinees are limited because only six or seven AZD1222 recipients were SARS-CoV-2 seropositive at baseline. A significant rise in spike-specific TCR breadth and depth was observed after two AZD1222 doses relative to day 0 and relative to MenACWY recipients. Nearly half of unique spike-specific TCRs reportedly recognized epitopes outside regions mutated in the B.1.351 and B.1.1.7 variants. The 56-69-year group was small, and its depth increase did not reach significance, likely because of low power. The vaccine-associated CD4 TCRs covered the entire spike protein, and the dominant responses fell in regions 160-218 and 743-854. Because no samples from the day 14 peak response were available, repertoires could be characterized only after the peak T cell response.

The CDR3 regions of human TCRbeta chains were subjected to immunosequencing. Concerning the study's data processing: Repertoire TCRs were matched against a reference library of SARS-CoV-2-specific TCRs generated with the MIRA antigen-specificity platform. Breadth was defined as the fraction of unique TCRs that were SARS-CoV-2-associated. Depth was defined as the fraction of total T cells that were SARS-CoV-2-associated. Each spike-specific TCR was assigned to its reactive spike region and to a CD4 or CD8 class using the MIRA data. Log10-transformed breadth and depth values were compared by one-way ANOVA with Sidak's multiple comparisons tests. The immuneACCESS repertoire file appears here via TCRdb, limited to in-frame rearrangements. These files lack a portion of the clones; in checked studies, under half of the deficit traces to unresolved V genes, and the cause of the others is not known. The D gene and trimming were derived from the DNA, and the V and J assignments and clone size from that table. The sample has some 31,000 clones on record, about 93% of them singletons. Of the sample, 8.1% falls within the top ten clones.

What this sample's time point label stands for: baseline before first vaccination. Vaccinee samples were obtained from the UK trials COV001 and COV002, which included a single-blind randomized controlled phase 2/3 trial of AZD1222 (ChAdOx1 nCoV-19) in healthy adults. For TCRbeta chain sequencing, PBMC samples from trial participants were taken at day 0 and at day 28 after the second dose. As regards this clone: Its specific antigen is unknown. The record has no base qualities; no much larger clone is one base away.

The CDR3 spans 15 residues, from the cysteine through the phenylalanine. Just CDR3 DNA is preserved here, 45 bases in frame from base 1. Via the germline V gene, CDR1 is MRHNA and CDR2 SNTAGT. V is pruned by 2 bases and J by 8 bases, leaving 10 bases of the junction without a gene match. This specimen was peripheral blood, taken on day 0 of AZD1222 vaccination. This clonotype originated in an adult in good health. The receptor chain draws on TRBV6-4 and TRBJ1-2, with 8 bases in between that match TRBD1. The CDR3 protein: CASSDGPGGSDGYTF. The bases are TGTGCCAGCAGTGACGGGCCAGGGGGCTCAGACGGCTACACCTTC.